These 18 T cell receptor beta chains share one sample of origin, sequenced in a study of tumor-infiltrating lymphocytes in localized non-small cell lung cancer. Only in-frame clones appear in the TCRdb table, and some are missing; sequencing was by immunoSEQ multiplex PCR. The sample has 3,000 to 4,500 clones; roughly two thirds are singletons. Material for sequencing was uninvolved lung tissue not adjacent to the tumor. Every receptor here comes from a human donor with non-small cell lung cancer.

V usage is TRBV2 and J usage is TRBJ1-2; D gene unclear. This CDR3 is 11 amino acids long. CDR1 SNHLY and CDR2 FYNNEI come from the germline V gene. Trimming shortened V by 2 bases and J by 8 bases, and 6 bases separated the two germline ends. The CDR3 reads CASSETGGYTF. CDR3 sequence (DNA): TGTGCCAGCAGTGAAACGGGAGGCTACACCTTC.

The chain employs TRBV7-3 and TRBJ2-3; 8 bases are a match to TRBD2. V lost 5 bases to trimming and J lost 1 base; unmatched junction nucleotides: 5. Germline V gives CDR1 SGHTA, CDR2 FQGTGA. The CDR3 runs to 15 residues. Here the CDR3 reads CASSPDSGGTDTQYF. CDR3 in DNA: TGTGCCAGCAGCCCCGATAGCGGGGGCACAGATACGCAGTATTTT. The variable domain in full, completed from reference TRBV7-3 and TRBJ2-3, reads GAGVSQTPSNKVTEKGKYVELRCDPISGHTALYWYRQSLGQGPEFLIYFQGTGAADDSGLPNDRFFAVRPEGSVSTLKIQRTERGDSAVYLCASSPDSGGTDTQYFGPGTRLTVL.

The gene calls are TRBV7-2 and TRBJ2-6; unclear D gene. The germline V gene encodes CDR1 SGHTA and CDR2 FQGNSA. Trimming took off 5 bases at V and 0 bases at J, with 5 bases between the two ends. The CDR3 runs to 14 residues. The CDR3, as DNA: TGTGCCAGCAGCCTCGACTCTGGGGCCAACGTCCTGACTTTC. It translates to CASSLDSGANVLTF.

The V gene is TRBV7-6, the J gene TRBJ2-3; D unresolved. The germline V gene has CDR1 SGHVS and CDR2 FNYEAQ. Trimming left V 0 bases short and J 1 base short, with 2 bases between. The CDR3 length is 13 residues. The CDR3 bases are TGTGCCAGCAGCTTAGCGCGCACAGATACGCAGTATTTT. Translating gives CASSLARTDTQYF. Based on the CDR3 plus reference TRBV7-6 and TRBJ2-3, the full variable domain is GAGVSQSPRYKVTKRGQDVALRCDPISGHVSLYWYRQALGQGPEFLTYFNYEAQQDKSGLPNDRFSAERPEGSISTLTIQRTEQRDSAMYRCASSLARTDTQYFGPGTRLTVL.

The CDR3 DNA reads TGTGCCAGCAGTACCCCGGGGGGGCGAGGGGGCAATCAGCCCCAGCATTTT. Amino acids: CASSTPGGRGGNQPQHF. This chain links TRBV2 with TRBJ1-5, with a tentative D call TRBD1 (6 bases). From germline, CDR1 is SNHLY and CDR2 FYNNEI. V was trimmed by 5 bases and J by 2 bases, leaving 19 bases between them. This CDR3 is built from 17 residues.

V gene TRBV5-1 combines with J gene TRBJ1-1, with D maybe TRBD1 (5 bases). Germline V CDR1 and CDR2: SGHRS, YFSETQ. This CDR3 is 14 amino acids long. V dropped 0 bases and J dropped 6 bases, with 12 bases sitting between them. In DNA, the CDR3 is TGCGCCAGCAGCTTGGACTGGGGGTGGTCTGAAGCTTTCTTT. It yields the protein CASSLDWGWSEAFF.

V usage is TRBV19 and J usage is TRBJ2-7, with TRBD1 as a possible D gene (6 bases). V dropped 3 bases and J dropped 0 bases, with 9 bases sitting between them. Per the germline V gene, CDR1 is LNHDA and CDR2 is SQIVND (reference sequence). This CDR3 contains 14 residues. This CDR3 reads CASSIQGNSYEQYF. CDR3 nucleotides: TGTGCCAGTAGTATTCAGGGGAACTCCTACGAGCAGTACTTC. The whole variable domain, remainder taken from reference TRBV19 and TRBJ2-7, is DGGITQSPKYLFRKEGQNVTLSCEQNLNHDAMYWYRQDPGQGLRLIYYSQIVNDFQKGDIAEGYSVSREKKESFPLTVTSAQKNPTAFYLCASSIQGNSYEQYFGPGTRLTVT.

This chain links TRBV19 with TRBJ2-1; 7 positions agree with TRBD2. CDR3 length: 14 residues. V shed 5 bases, J shed 7 bases, and the junction held 8 bases outside the gene matches. Germline CDR1 LNHDA, CDR2 SQIVND (reference sequence). CDR3 region: CASSSRTRRNEQFF. CDR3 bases: TGTGCCAGTAGTTCTCGGACTAGAAGGAATGAGCAGTTCTTC.

This CDR3 is CASSVRGGAYNEQFF. In nucleotides, the CDR3 is TGTGCCAGCAGTGTGCGGGGGGGGGCCTACAATGAGCAGTTCTTC. This chain links TRBV2 with TRBJ2-1; 9 positions agree with TRBD2. The junction had 3 bases not matched to a gene; V was cut back by 4 bases and J by 2 bases. The CDR3 has 15 residues. Germline CDR1 and CDR2: SNHLY and FYNNEI.

This chain joins TRBV6-1 and TRBJ2-7; D is ambiguous. CDR3 length: 14 residues. The V and J ends lost 2 bases and 2 bases respectively, with 10 bases between them. Germline values: CDR1 MNHNS, CDR2 SASEGT. The CDR3 DNA reads as TGTGCCAGCAGTGAATACTCTCCCCCCTACGAGCAGTACTTC. Amino acid sequence: CASSEYSPPYEQYF.

This chain joins TRBV15 and TRBJ2-1, with unresolved D. V was cut by 1 base and J by 9 bases, with 4 bases left in between. The V gene's germline CDR1 is LNHNV and CDR2 YYDKDF (reference sequence). This CDR3 spans 11 amino acids. The CDR3 region has the DNA TGTGCCACCAGCAGAGCCGGTGAGCAGTTCTTC. This gives the protein CATSRAGEQFF.

CDR3 in DNA: TGTGCCAGCAGCTATACTGACAATGAGCAGTTCTTC. Its protein is CASSYTDNEQFF. This sequence joins TRBV2 and TRBJ2-1, with D unresolved. CDR1 and CDR2 from the germline V gene are SNHLY and FYNNEI. The CDR3 runs 12 residues. V was pared by 6 bases and J by 5 bases, with 8 bases between. Full variable domain (outside the CDR3, taken from reference TRBV2 and TRBJ2-1): EPEVTQTPSHQVTQMGQEVILRCVPISNHLYFYWYRQILGQKVEFLVSFYNNEISEKSEIFDDQFSVERPDGSNFTLKIRSTKLEDSAMYFCASSYTDNEQFFGPGTRLTVL.

The CDR3 protein is CASKTGGEDTQYF. As DNA, the CDR3 is TGTGCCAGTAAGACAGGAGGCGAAGATACGCAGTATTTT. The chain employs TRBV6-5 and TRBJ2-3, with TRBD1 as a possible D gene (6 bases). The germline CDR1 and CDR2 sequences are MNHEY and SVGAGI. V lost 9 bases and J 5 bases, leaving 15 bases between the germline ends. The CDR3 runs to 13 residues.

The rearrangement links TRBV10-1 to TRBJ2-5; either TRBD1 or TRBD2 may fit D (5 bases each). V shed 5 bases and J shed 4 bases, with 17 bases lying between them. This CDR3 spans 15 amino acids. Germline CDR1 and CDR2: WNHNN and SYGVQD (reference sequence). For the CDR3, the DNA is TGCGCCAGCAGTCCCGGGGCCCAGCTCGCAGAGACCCAGTACTTC. The encoded protein is CASSPGAQLAETQYF.

The gene calls are TRBV5-1 and TRBJ1-1; possible D gene TRBD1, 6 bases. The ends were cut back, 0 bases at V and 10 bases at J, with 13 bases in the middle. Germline assignment: CDR1 SGHRS and CDR2 YFSETQ. The CDR3 covers 13 residues. CDR3 residues: CASSLEPRGGAFF. The CDR3 DNA is TGCGCCAGCAGCTTGGAACCTAGGGGGGGAGCTTTCTTT.

J is TRBJ2-5 and V is TRBV5-4; possibly TRBD2 for D (5 bases). The CDR3 covers 13 residues. Germline-derived CDR1 and CDR2 are SGHNT and YYREEE (reference sequence). V gave up 1 base and J gave up 3 bases, with 7 bases separating them. Here the CDR3 DNA reads TGTGCCAGCAGCTTGTCAGCGGAAGAGACCCAGTACTTC. Encoded protein: CASSLSAEETQYF.

CDR3 amino acids: CASSPQLVYNEQFF. As DNA, the CDR3 is TGCGCCAGCAGCCCCCAACTAGTTTACAATGAGCAGTTCTTC. V is TRBV5-1 and J is TRBJ2-1, with D possibly being TRBD2 (5 bases). Per germline, CDR1 SGHRS and CDR2 YFSETQ. V lost 4 bases, J lost 4 bases, and 12 bases lay in between. This CDR3 has 14 residues.

This chain links TRBV28 with TRBJ2-1; perhaps TRBD1 as D (6 bases). The CDR3 has 15 amino acids. Germline assignment: CDR1 MDHEN and CDR2 SYDVKM. The V end was cut by 3 bases, the J end by 7 bases, with 16 bases between. CDR3: CASSFKQGLLNEQFF. The DNA of the CDR3 is TGTGCCAGCAGTTTTAAGCAGGGGCTCCTTAATGAGCAGTTCTTC.